This T cell receptor beta chain was captured in a study of blood T cell repertoires in COVID-19. Overall study: From T cells, B-cell-depleted T cells, or PBMCs came the material, which was cDNA or gDNA.

Produced via immunoSEQ multiplex PCR; TCRdb's table is partial and in-frame only. The sample records roughly 290,000 clones, roughly 85% being singletons. Participants spanned ages about 18 to 90 years and resided in 20 to 30 US areas. Assignments of participants to cohorts depended upon their own reported clinical history. Two negative PCRs, clearance, or symptom resolution were required of recovered Cohort 3 donors. CDR3 length: 14 residues. Germline V gene sequence: CDR1 KGHSH, CDR2 LQKENI. With V trimmed by 4 bases and J by 5 bases, 2 bases remained unmatched. V usage is TRBV18 and J usage is TRBJ1-5, with 10 bases aligning to TRBD1. Material for sequencing was PBMCs or T cells enriched from blood (not recorded which). This clonotype originated in a man under 40 who had recovered from COVID-19. For the CDR3, the DNA is TGTGCCAGCTCACTTGGGACAGGGGATCAGCCCCAGCATTTT. It is translated as CASSLGTGDQPQHF. Using reference TRBV18 and TRBJ1-5 for the parts outside the CDR3, the full variable domain is NAGVMQNPRHLVRRRGQEARLRCSPMKGHSHVYWYRQLPEEGLKFMVYLQKENIIDESGMPKERFSAEFPKEGPSILRIQQVVRGDSAAYFCASSLGTGDQPQHFGDGTRLSIL.